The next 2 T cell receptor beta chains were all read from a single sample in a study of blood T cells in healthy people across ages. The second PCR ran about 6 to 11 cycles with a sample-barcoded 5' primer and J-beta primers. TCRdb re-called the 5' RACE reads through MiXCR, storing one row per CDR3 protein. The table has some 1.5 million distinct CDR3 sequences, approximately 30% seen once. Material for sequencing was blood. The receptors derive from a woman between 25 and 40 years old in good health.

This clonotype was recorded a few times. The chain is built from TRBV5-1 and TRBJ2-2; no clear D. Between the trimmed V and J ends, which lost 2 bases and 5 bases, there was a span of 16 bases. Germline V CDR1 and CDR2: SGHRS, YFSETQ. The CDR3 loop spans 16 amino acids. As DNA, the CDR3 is TGCGCCAGCAGCTTAAATGGCCCCAGAAATACCGGGGAGCTGTTTTTT. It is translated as CASSLNGPRNTGELFF.

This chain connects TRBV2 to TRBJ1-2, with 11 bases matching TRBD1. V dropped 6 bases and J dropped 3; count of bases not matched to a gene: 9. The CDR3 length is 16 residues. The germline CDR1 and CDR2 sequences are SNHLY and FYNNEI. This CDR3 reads CASSPVPGQGDYGYTF. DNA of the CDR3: TGTGCCAGCAGCCCCGTGCCGGGACAGGGGGACTATGGCTACACCTTC.